Below are 8 T cell receptor beta chains sequenced from a single sample in a study of PD-1 blockade in classical Hodgkin lymphoma. Time point described: newly diagnosed, previously untreated cHL patient sample. Magnetic depletion of non-target cells from thawed PBMCs yielded purified CD8+ T cells. The table came from immunoSEQ multiplex PCR; TCRdb's copy has only in-frame clones and leaves some out. The data show a few thousand clones, roughly nine tenths seen once. Sequencing was performed on CD8+ T cells from blood. The source of these receptors is a human donor with classical Hodgkin lymphoma.

The chain carries TRBV28 and TRBJ2-3, with 10 bases aligning to TRBD1. Germline CDR1 and CDR2: MDHEN and SYDVKM. The CDR3 sequence is 16 residues long. With V trimmed by 9 bases and J by 2 bases, 11 bases remained unmatched. CDR3 coding DNA: TGTGCCAGTTCCTTCGGGACAGGGGAGTACACAGATACGCAGTATTTT. This translates into CASSFGTGEYTDTQYF. Based on the CDR3 plus reference TRBV28 and TRBJ2-3, the full variable domain is DVKVTQSSRYLVKRTGEKVFLECVQDMDHENMFWYRQDPGLGLRLIYFSYDVKMKEKGDIPEGYSVSREKKERFSLILESASTNQTSMYLCASSFGTGEYTDTQYFGPGTRLTVL.

This chain connects TRBV6-4 to TRBJ2-1; D is possibly TRBD2 (5 bases). The CDR3 is 14 residues long. Germline V lookup: CDR1 MRHNA, CDR2 SNTAGT. V was trimmed by 0 bases and J by 4 bases, leaving 7 bases between them. CDR3 DNA: TGTGCCAGCAGTGACTCTGAGGGTTACAATGAGCAGTTCTTC. Translating gives CASSDSEGYNEQFF.

The chain employs TRBV21-1 and TRBJ2-6; the tabulated D call, TRBD2, remains unverified against the DNA. TRBV21-1 counts as a pseudogene. The CDR3 is made up of 17 amino acids. Here the CDR3 DNA reads TGTGCCAGCAGCAAAGAGAAGCCACTTCCTGGGGCCAACGTCCTGACTTTC. It is translated as CASSKEKPLPGANVLTF.

The chain recombines TRBV9 with TRBJ2-1; D may be TRBD2 (5 bases). Germline loops: CDR1 SGDLS, CDR2 YYNGEE. The CDR3 contains 18 residues. The V end was cut by 2 bases, the J end by 5 bases, with 23 bases between. CDR3 coding DNA: TGTGCCAGCAGCGTGAGCCCCACGGGTAAGGGAGAGGACAATGAGCAGTTCTTC. It is translated as CASSVSPTGKGEDNEQFF.

The CDR3, as DNA: TGTGCCAGCAGCAAACCGGTGGCAGCTGGGGCCAACGTCCTGACTTTC. Translation: CASSKPVAAGANVLTF. The rearrangement links TRBV7-9 to TRBJ2-6; no clear D. This CDR3 contains 16 residues. Germline values: CDR1 SEHNR, CDR2 FQNEAQ (reference sequence). V dropped 5 bases and J dropped 2 bases, with 13 bases sitting between them.

This clone was seen a few times. The chain employs TRBV7-9 and TRBJ2-7, with D unclear. This CDR3 comprises 14 residues. The V gene lost 2 bases and the J gene lost 0 bases, with 8 bases spanning the gap. In germline, CDR1 is SEHNR, CDR2 FQNEAQ (reference sequence). The CDR3: CASSLTDTSYEQYF. As DNA, the CDR3 is TGTGCCAGCAGCTTAACAGACACCTCCTACGAGCAGTACTTC.

This clone was picked up one time. CDR3 region: CASRTGYSYEQYF. In DNA form, the CDR3 reads TGTGCCAGCAGGACGGGGTACTCCTACGAGCAGTACTTC. This chain uses TRBV25-1 with TRBJ2-7, with D maybe TRBD2 (5 bases). CDR1 is MGHDK, CDR2 SYGVNS, per germline. The V end lost 6 bases, the J end lost 0 bases, and 9 bases lay between the germline ends. This CDR3 is 13 amino acids long.

The CDR3 sequence is CASSFAGLAGVEGGELFF. CDR3 in DNA: TGTGCCAGCAGCTTTGCCGGCTTGGCGGGAGTGGAGGGCGGGGAGCTGTTTTTT. V and J are TRBV7-9 and TRBJ2-2; 7 nucleotides line up with TRBD2. In germline, CDR1 is SEHNR, CDR2 FQNEAQ (reference sequence). V dropped 3 bases and J dropped 7; count of bases not matched to a gene: 17. The CDR3 has 18 residues.